This record covers a single T cell receptor (beta chain). This clonotype came up many times. Its cognate antigen has yet to be identified. Nothing much larger sits one base from this clone, and base qualities are not available. The record originates from a study of breast tumors, draining lymph nodes, adjacent tissues (dated by TCRdb to the mid-2010s). General notes on the study: In breast cancer patients, the study compared the TCR beta repertoires of tumor, adjacent nontumor tissue and axillary lymph nodes. The study was designed to assess the relationships and possible T-cell exchange between tumor, surrounding tissue and draining lymph node repertoires in human breast cancer.

Results and caveats for the whole study, not just this receptor: Tumor T-cell repertoires showed less diversity than lymph node repertoires and more diversity than nontumor tissue repertoires, and tumor T-cell repertoires showed preferential V and J gene usage. The conclusion that tumor T cells originate in lymph nodes was framed as consistent with a hypothesis rather than directly demonstrated. In luminal-like breast cancer, tumor and nontumor tissue repertoires resembled each other significantly more than in basal-like breast cancer. A scenario in which most tumor T cells derive from the lymph node and then expand within tumor tissue was judged to be consistent with the data.

Lymph node samples were obtained from the axillary draining lymph nodes of breast cancer patients. The data were produced on an Illumina HiSeq 2000. TCR beta chain libraries were generated through multiplex PCR amplification. High-throughput sequencing was used to analyze the amplified TCR beta chain products. Using fastp trimming at Q25 and MiXCR clonotype assembly, TCRdb reanalyzed the public sequencing data and kept in-frame beta chains. Under each unique CDR3 protein, matching rows form one entry showing the most common genes and DNA. The sample includes 270,000 or so distinct CDR3 sequences, with 30% to 35% observed a single time. 0.85% to 1.3% of the sample is held by the ten biggest clonotypes. The sequenced sample was axillary lymph node tissue. This TCR derives from a female donor with breast cancer. Some clones in this sample may be carry-over from other donors' samples.

The CDR3 corresponds to CSASWGGRRGHEQFF. The nucleotide sequence reads as follows: TGCAGTGCTTCGTGGGGCGGGAGGCGGGGGCATGAGCAGTTCTTC. The chain was built from TRBV20-1 and TRBJ2-1, with 8 middle bases fitting TRBD2. The germline V end is reduced by 5 bases and the J end by 8 bases; junction bases left unmatched: 14. CDR1 and CDR2 (DFQATT, SNEGSKA) derive from the germline V gene (reference sequence). The CDR3 runs 15 amino acids, cysteine and phenylalanine included. The retained sequence is limited to the CDR3, 45 bases, with the frame set at the first base.